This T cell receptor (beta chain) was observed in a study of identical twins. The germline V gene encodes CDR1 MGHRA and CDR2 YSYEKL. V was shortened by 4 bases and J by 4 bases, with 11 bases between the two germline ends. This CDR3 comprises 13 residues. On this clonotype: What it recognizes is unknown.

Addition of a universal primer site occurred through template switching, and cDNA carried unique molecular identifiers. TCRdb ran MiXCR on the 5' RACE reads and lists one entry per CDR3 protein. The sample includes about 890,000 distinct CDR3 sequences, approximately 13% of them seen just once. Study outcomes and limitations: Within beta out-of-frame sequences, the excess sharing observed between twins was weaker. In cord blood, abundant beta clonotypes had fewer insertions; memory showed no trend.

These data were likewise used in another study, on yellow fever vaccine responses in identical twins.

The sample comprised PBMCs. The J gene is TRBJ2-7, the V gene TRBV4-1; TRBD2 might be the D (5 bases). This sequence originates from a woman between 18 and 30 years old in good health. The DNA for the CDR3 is TGCGCCAGCAGCCTCCGGCTAGCTTACGAGCAGTACTTC. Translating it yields CASSLRLAYEQYF.